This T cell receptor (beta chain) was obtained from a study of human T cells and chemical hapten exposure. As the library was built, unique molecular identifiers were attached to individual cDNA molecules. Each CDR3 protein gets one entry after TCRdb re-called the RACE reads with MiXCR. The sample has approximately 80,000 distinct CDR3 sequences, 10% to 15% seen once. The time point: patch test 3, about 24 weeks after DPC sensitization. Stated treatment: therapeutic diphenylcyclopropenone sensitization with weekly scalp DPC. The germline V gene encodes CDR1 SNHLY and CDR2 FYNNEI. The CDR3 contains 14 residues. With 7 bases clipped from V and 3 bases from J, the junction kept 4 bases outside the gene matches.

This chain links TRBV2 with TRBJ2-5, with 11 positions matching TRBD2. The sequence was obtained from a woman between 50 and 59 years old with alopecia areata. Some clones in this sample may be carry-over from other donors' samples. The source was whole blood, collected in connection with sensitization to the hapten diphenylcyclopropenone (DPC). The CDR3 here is CASKGTSGKETQYF. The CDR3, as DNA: TGTGCCAGCAAGGGGACTAGCGGAAAAGAGACCCAGTACTTC.